Listed below are T cell receptor beta chains from one sample, sequenced in a study of blood T cell repertoires in COVID-19. Clones were read by immunoSEQ multiplex PCR, and TCRdb kept only the in-frame ones, dropping some. The data contain around 160,000 clones, roughly 84% of them singletons. Source material: PBMCs or T cells enriched from blood (not recorded which). The origin of the receptors is a woman in her forties or fifties who had been exposed to COVID-19. The CDR3 runs from the conserved cysteine through the conserved F or W. Each record gives: clone size, D gene, V gene, J gene, CDR3 DNA, CDR3 protein. A D gene is named only where the DNA matches it firmly. Rows may omit the clone size; those that give it use once, few, many or a size class.

>-|TRBD1|TRBV18|TRBJ2-2
TGTGCCAGCTCACCGAGGACAGGAGTCACCGGGGAGCTGTTTTTT
CASSPRTGVTGELFF
>-|-|TRBV4-1|TRBJ2-7
TGCGCCAGCAGCCTCCGGGTTCCGGGAGTGTTAATCTCCTACGAGCAGTACTTC
CASSLRVPGVLISYEQYF
>-|-|TRBV10-3|TRBJ1-1
TGTGCCATCAGTGCCCCGACAGGTCGCTCCACGGTAGCTTTCTTT
CAISAPTGRSTVAFF
>few|TRBD2|TRBV11-3|TRBJ2-3
TGTGCCAGCAGCTTCTCGCGGGGGAGCACAGATACGCAGTATTTT
CASSFSRGSTDTQYF
>-|TRBD1|TRBV11-2|TRBJ1-1
TGTGCCAGCAGCTCCAATCATTTCAACAGACAGGGCGACACTGAAGCTTTCTTT
CASSSNHFNRQGDTEAFF
>-|-|TRBV30|TRBJ2-1
TGTGCCTGGAGTGTATCCCCAGGGTCCTACAATGAGCAGTTCTTC
CAWSVSPGSYNEQFF
>-|-|TRBV14|TRBJ2-2
TGTGCCAGCAGCCAAAGGGGGTTCACCGGGGAGCTGTTTTTT
CASSQRGFTGELFF
>-|-|TRBV2|TRBJ1-4
TGTGCCAGCAGTGAGGACTTCGGGGAAGAGAATGAAAAACTGTTTTTT
CASSEDFGEENEKLFF
>-|-|TRBV6-5|TRBJ1-3
TGTGCCAGCAGACAACAGGATCTCTCTGGAAACACCATATATTTT
CASRQQDLSGNTIYF
>-|-|TRBV3-1/TRBV3-2|TRBJ2-3
TGTGCCAGCAGCCAAGATATTGGGCATACGCAGTATTTT
CASSQDIGHTQYF
>-|-|TRBV5-1|TRBJ1-1
TGCGCCAGCAGCGGGGGGACCGGGAACACTGAAGCTTTCTTT
CASSGGTGNTEAFF
>-|-|TRBV19|TRBJ1-1
TGTGCCAGTAGTATAGGGGGGGGGAACACTGAAGCTTTCTTT
CASSIGGGNTEAFF
>-|TRBD1|TRBV19|TRBJ1-1
TGTGCCAGTAGTCCGCATACAGGGGGACCTGAAGCTTTCTTT
CASSPHTGGPEAFF
>-|-|TRBV6-5|TRBJ2-7
TGTGCCGCGGGACGGTCCTACGAGCAGTACTTC
CAAGRSYEQYF
>once|-|TRBV7-8|TRBJ1-1
TGTGCCAGCAGCTTGATCAGTGAAGCTTTCTTT
CASSLISEAFF
>once|TRBD2|TRBV5-1|TRBJ2-7
TGCGCCAGCAGTCCTACTAGCGGGGGGGACTACGAGCAGTACTTC
CASSPTSGGDYEQYF
>-|TRBD1|TRBV5-1|TRBJ2-2
TGCGCCAGCAGCTCGACAGGGAACCCGAACACCGGGGAGCTGTTTTTT
CASSSTGNPNTGELFF
>-|-|TRBV19|TRBJ1-2
TGTGCCAGTGCGTTCGGGGTTAACTATGGCTACACCTTC
CASAFGVNYGYTF
>-|-|TRBV12-5|TRBJ2-1
TGTGCTAGTGGTTTGGTCGCGGGGTTCCATGAGCAGTTCTTC
CASGLVAGFHEQFF
>-|TRBD1|TRBV4-1|TRBJ1-5
TGCGCCAGCAGCCAAGCACAGGGGGATCAGCCCCAGCATTTT
CASSQAQGDQPQHF
>few|-|TRBV5-1|TRBJ2-5
TGCGCCAGCAGTCCAGCGTATCAAGAGACCCAGTACTTC
CASSPAYQETQYF
>-|-|TRBV4-1|TRBJ2-2
TGCGCCAGCAGCCAAGATAAGTGGGAGAGCACCGGGGAGCTGTTTTTT
CASSQDKWESTGELFF
>-|TRBD1|TRBV11-3|TRBJ1-2
TGTGCCAGCAGACCGACGGGACAGCCTAACTATGGCTACACCTTC
CASRPTGQPNYGYTF
>-|-|TRBV9|TRBJ2-1
TGTGCCAGCACCCCTCTGGGAGAGCTGTACAATGAGCAGTTCTTC
CASTPLGELYNEQFF
>-|TRBD2|TRBV19|TRBJ2-5
TGTGCCAGTAGTACTCCGAGCGGGAGACCAGGAGAGACCCAGTACTTC
CASSTPSGRPGETQYF
>once|TRBD2|TRBV6-5|TRBJ2-3
TGTGCCAGCAGACTAGCGATAGGTCTAATTGCGCAGTATTTT
CASRLAIGLIAQYF
>-|TRBD1|TRBV13|TRBJ2-2
TGTGCCAGCAGCTTAGGCCTGACAGGGGTGAACACCGGGGAGCTGTTTTTT
CASSLGLTGVNTGELFF
>-|-|TRBV5-4|TRBJ2-6
TGTGCCAGCAGCTTGATTGGTAGCTCTGGGGCCAACGTCCTGACTTTC
CASSLIGSSGANVLTF
>-|TRBD2|TRBV4-3|TRBJ2-1
TGCGCCAGCAGCCGGGGACTAGCGGGGGGGTCTTATGAGCAGTTCTTC
CASSRGLAGGSYEQFF
>-|-|TRBV19|TRBJ1-2
TGTGCCAGTAGTCTTGGTTTATCGGTTTACTATGGCTACACCTTC
CASSLGLSVYYGYTF
>-|TRBD2|TRBV29-1|TRBJ2-1
TGCAGCGGATTCCTGGCGGGAGGGATGACCTACAATGAGCAGTTCTTC
CSGFLAGGMTYNEQFF
>-|TRBD2|TRBV30|TRBJ2-3
TGTGCCTGGAGTGTAGGTCTAGCGGGACGGAGCAGCACAGATACGCAGTATTTT
CAWSVGLAGRSSTDTQYF
>-|-|TRBV19|TRBJ1-5
TGTGCCAGTAGTTGGTCGGAGGATAGCAATCAGCCCCAGCATTTT
CASSWSEDSNQPQHF
>-|TRBD2|TRBV7-8|TRBJ2-7
TGTGCCACATCCCGGGGGGAATCCTACGAGCAGTACTTC
CATSRGESYEQYF
>-|-|TRBV7-2|TRBJ2-5
TGTGCCAGCAGCTCTCGGACGGGATCCGAGACCCAGTACTTC
CASSSRTGSETQYF
>-|-|TRBV5-1|TRBJ2-7
TGCGCCAGCAGCGACCGACATACCTACGAGCAGTACTTC
CASSDRHTYEQYF
>-|-|TRBV2|TRBJ1-2
TGTGCCAGCAGTGAGGATGGGGCAGCCCCCTATGGCTACACCTTC
CASSEDGAAPYGYTF
>-|-|TRBV27|TRBJ1-1
TGTGCCAGCAACGAACGGGGGGGGCGTCACACTGAAGCTTTCTTT
CASNERGGRHTEAFF
>-|TRBD1|TRBV19|TRBJ1-3
TGTGCCAGTAGTATCCCGACAGGGGGCCTCGGAAACACCATATATTTT
CASSIPTGGLGNTIYF
>once|-|TRBV5-5|TRBJ1-1
TGTGCCAGCAGCTTGGGGGCCAGGGGCTGGGACACTGAAGCTTTCTTT
CASSLGARGWDTEAFF
>few|TRBD2|TRBV6-5|TRBJ2-1
TGTGCCAGCAGTTACTCGGTAGCGGGACTTGGGTTCTTC
CASSYSVAGLGFF
>-|-|TRBV3-1/TRBV3-2|TRBJ1-4
TGTGCCAGCAGCCAACAGGGTCCAGCTAATGAAAAACTGTTTTTT
CASSQQGPANEKLFF
>-|TRBD1|TRBV6-6|TRBJ2-1
TGTGCCAGCAGCCTCTGGGACAGGGGACCCAATGAGCAGTTCTTC
CASSLWDRGPNEQFF
>-|-|TRBV30|TRBJ1-2
TGTGCCTGGAGTTTAGCAAGGGGTTACTATGGCTACACCTTC
CAWSLARGYYGYTF
>-|TRBD2|TRBV7-2|TRBJ2-5
TGTGCCAGCAGCTGGAAGGGGACTAGCGGGGGGGGTAAAGAGACCCAGTACTTC
CASSWKGTSGGGKETQYF
>-|-|TRBV4-3|TRBJ1-3
TGCGCCAGCAGCCTATCCCTCGGAAACACCATATATTTT
CASSLSLGNTIYF
>once|TRBD2|TRBV19|TRBJ2-2
TGTGCCAGTAGTATTAAACTAGCGGGGATCGCCGGGGAGCTGTTTTTT
CASSIKLAGIAGELFF
>few|-|TRBV25-1|TRBJ1-6
TGTGCCAGCAGTGCTGGGGCCTCACCCCTCCACTTT
CASSAGASPLHF
>-|-|TRBV27|TRBJ2-2
TGTGCCAGCAGATACTTCCCTAACACCGGGGAGCTGTTTTTT
CASRYFPNTGELFF